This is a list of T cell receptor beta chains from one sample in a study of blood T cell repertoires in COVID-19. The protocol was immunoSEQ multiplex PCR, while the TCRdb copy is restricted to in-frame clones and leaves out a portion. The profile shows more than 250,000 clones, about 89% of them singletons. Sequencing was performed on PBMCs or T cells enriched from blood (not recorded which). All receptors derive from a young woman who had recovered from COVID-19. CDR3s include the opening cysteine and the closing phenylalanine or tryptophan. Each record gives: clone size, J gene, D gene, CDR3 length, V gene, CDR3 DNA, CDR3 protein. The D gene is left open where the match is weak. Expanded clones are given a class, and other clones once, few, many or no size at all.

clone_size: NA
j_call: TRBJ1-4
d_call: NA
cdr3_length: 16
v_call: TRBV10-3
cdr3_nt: TGTGCCATCAGTGAGTCGAGGACTGCTATTAATGAAAAACTGTTTTTT
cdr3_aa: CAISESRTAINEKLFF

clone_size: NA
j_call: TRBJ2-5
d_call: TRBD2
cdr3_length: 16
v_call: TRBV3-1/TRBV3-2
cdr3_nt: TGTGCCAGCAGCCTTCCACTAGCGGGGTTCCAAGAGACCCAGTACTTC
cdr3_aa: CASSLPLAGFQETQYF

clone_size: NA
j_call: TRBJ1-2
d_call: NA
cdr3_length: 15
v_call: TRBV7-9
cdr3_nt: TGTGCCAGCAGCTTAGACAGCAGTCGTAACTATGGCTACACCTTC
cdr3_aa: CASSLDSSRNYGYTF

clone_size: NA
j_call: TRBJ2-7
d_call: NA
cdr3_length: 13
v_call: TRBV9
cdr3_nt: TGTGCCAGCAGCATCAGGGTAGAATCGCCCCAGTACTTC
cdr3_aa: CASSIRVESPQYF

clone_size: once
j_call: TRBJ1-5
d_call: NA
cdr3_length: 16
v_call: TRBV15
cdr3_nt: TGTGCCACCAGCCCCCCCCCGACGGGGGTTAATCAGCCCCAGCATTTT
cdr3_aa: CATSPPPTGVNQPQHF

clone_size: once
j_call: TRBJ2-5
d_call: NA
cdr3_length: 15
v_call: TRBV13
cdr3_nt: TGTGCCAGCAGCTTAGTGGCTACCCGGGTAGGGACCCAGTACTTC
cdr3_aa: CASSLVATRVGTQYF

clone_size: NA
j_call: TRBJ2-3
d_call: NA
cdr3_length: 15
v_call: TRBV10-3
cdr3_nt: TGTGCCATCAGTGAGACCGAAGGGGGGGGAGATACGCAGTATTTT
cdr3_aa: CAISETEGGGDTQYF

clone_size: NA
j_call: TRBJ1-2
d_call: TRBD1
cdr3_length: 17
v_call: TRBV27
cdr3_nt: TGTGCCAGCAGTTGGGGTCCTCCGGGACAGGGGGTATATGGCTACACCTTC
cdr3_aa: CASSWGPPGQGVYGYTF

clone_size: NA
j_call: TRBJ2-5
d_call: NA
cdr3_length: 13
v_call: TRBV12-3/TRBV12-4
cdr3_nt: TGTGCCAGCAGTCCCACAGGGCCGGGGACCCAGTACTTC
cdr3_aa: CASSPTGPGTQYF

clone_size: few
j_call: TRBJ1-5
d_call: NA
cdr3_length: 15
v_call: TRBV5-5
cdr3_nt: TGTGCCAGCAGCTCGACAGGTGATAGCAATCAGCCCCAGCATTTT
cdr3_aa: CASSSTGDSNQPQHF

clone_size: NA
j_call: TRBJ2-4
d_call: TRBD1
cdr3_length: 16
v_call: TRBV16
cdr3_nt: TGTGCCAGCAGCCAAGTCGGGCAGGGGGCCGGGGACATTCAGTACTTC
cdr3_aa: CASSQVGQGAGDIQYF

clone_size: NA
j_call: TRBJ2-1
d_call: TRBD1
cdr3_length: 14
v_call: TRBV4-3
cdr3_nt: TGCGCCAGCAGCCCCACGGGGACAGGCTATGAGCAGTTCTTC
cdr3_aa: CASSPTGTGYEQFF

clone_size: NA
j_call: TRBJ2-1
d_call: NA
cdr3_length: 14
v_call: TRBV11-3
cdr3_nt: TGTGCCAGCAGCTTAGATCCGGGGTACAATGAGCAGTTCTTC
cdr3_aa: CASSLDPGYNEQFF

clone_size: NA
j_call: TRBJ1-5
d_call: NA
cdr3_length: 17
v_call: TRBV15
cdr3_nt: TGTGCCACCAGCAGAACTGCTCAGGGGTTCGGCAATCAGCCCCAGCATTTT
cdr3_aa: CATSRTAQGFGNQPQHF

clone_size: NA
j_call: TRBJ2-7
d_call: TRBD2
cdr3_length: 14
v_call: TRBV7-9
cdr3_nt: TGTGCCAGCGTTATCCCAACGGGGGGGACCGAGCAGTACTTC
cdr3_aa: CASVIPTGGTEQYF

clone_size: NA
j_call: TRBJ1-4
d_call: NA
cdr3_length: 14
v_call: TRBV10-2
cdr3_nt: TGCGCCAGCAGGCCCACGGGGGTTGGGGGAAAACTGTTTTTT
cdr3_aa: CASRPTGVGGKLFF

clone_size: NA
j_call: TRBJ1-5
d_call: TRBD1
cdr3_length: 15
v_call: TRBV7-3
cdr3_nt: TGTGCCAGCAGCTTATGGAGGACAGGGCGTCAGCCCCAGCATTTT
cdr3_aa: CASSLWRTGRQPQHF

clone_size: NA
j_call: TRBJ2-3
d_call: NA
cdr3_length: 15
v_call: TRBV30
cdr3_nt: TGTGCCTGGAGTGCCGTGGGGGCTATAGGGGATACGCAGTATTTT
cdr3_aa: CAWSAVGAIGDTQYF

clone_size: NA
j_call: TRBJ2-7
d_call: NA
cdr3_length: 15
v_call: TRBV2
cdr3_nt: TGTGCCAGCATGAGGACAGCCTTTCTATCCTACGAGCAGTACTTC
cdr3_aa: CASMRTAFLSYEQYF

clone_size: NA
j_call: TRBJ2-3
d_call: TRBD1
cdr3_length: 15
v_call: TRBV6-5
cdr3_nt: TGTGCCAGCAGATCGACAGGGGGCGATTCTGGTACGCAGTATTTT
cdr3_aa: CASRSTGGDSGTQYF

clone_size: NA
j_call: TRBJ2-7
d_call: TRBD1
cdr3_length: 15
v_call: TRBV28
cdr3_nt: TGTGCCAGCACCTTCGACAGGGGCTGGGGGAAAGAGCAGTACTTC
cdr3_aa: CASTFDRGWGKEQYF

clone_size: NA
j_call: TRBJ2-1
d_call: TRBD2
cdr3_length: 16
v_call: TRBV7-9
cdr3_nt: TGTGCCAGCAGCTTAGGCGGGGGGCCGCCCTACAATGAGCAGTTCTTC
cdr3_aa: CASSLGGGPPYNEQFF

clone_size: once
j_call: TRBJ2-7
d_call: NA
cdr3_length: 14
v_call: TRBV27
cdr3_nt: TGTGCCAGCGGTTATGCGGGGAGAGCCTACGAGCAGTACTTC
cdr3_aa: CASGYAGRAYEQYF

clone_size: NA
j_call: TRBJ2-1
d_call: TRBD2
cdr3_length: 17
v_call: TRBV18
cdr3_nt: TGTGCCAGCTCCTCGGGACTAGCGGGAACCTCCTACAATGAGCAGTTCTTC
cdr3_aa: CASSSGLAGTSYNEQFF